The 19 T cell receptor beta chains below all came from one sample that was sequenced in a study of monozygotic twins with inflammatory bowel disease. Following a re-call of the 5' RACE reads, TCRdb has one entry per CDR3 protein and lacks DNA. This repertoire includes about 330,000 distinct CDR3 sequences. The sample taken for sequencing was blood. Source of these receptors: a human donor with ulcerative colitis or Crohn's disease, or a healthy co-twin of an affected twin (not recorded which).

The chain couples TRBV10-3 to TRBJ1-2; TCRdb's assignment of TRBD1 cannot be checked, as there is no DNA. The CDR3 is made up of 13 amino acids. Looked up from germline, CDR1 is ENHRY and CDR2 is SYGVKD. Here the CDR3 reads CAISLRTDYGYTF.

CDR3 residues: CASSLGLDAYEQYF. This sequence joins TRBV5-1 and TRBJ2-7. CDR3 length equals 14 residues. The germline CDR1 and CDR2 sequences are SGHRS and YFSETQ.

The CDR3 loop reads CASSTGTNEQYF. The J gene is TRBJ2-7, the V gene TRBV28; TCRdb's D call of TRBD1 is untestable without DNA. Germline lookup yields CDR1 MDHEN and CDR2 SYDVKM. This CDR3 region has 12 residues.

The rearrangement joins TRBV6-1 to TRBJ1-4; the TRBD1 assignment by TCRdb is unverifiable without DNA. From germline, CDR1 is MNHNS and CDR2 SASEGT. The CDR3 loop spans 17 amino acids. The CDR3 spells CASSERPGQGTNEKLFF.

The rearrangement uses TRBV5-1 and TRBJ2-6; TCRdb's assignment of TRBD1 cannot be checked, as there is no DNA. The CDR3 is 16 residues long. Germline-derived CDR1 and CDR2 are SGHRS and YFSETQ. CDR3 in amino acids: CASSFNQGTGANVLTF.

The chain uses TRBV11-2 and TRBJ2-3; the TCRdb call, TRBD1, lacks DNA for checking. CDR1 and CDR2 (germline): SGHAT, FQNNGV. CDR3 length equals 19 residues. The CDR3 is CASSPGQGANRIRTDTQYF.

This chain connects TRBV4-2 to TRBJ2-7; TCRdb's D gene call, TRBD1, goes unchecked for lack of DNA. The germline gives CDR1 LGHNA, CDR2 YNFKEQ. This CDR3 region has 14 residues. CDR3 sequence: CASSQEGRGYEQYF.

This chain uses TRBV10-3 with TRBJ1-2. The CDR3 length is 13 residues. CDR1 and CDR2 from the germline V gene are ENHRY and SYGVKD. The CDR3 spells CAIKSLENYGYTF.

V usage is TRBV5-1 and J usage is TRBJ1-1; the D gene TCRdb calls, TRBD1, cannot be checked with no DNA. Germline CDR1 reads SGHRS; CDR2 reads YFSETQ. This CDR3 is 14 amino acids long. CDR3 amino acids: CASGTNTGRREAFF. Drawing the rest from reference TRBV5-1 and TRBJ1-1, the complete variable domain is KAGVTQTPRYLIKTRGQQVTLSCSPISGHRSVSWYQQTPGQGLQFLFEYFSETQRNKGNFPGRFSGRQFSNSRSEMNVSTLELGDSALYLCASGTNTGRREAFFGQGTRLTVV.

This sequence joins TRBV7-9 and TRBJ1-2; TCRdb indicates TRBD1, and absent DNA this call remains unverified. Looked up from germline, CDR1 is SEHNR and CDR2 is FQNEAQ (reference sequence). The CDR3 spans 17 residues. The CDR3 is CASSSREGQGGDYGYTF.

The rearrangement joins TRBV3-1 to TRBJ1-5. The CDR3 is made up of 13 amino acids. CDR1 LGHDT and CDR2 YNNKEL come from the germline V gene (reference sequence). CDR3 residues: CASSQESSQPQHF.

CDR3 protein: CATSDPRSSRFSEQFF. The chain carries TRBV24-1 and TRBJ2-1; TCRdb's D call, TRBD2, is unchecked because there is no DNA. This CDR3 has 16 amino acids. Germline lookup yields CDR1 KGHDR and CDR2 SFDVKD.

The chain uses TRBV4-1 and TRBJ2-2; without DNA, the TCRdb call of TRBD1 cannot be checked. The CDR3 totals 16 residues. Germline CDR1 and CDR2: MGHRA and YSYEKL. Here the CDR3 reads CASSQLQGTNTGELFF.

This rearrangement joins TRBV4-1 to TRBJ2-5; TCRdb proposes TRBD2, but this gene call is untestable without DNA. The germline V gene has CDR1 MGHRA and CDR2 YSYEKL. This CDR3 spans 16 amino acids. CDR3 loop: CASSQGAGGPQETQYF.

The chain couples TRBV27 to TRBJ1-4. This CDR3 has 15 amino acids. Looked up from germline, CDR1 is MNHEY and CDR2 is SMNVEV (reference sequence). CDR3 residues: CASSPSPYSNEKLFF.

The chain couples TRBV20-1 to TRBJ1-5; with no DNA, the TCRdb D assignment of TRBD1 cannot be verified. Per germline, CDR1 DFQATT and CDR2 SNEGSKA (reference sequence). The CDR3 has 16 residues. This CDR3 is CSARDSVQGSNQPQHF.

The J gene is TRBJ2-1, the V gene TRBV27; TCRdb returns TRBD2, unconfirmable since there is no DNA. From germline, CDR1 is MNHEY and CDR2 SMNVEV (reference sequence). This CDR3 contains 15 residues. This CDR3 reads CASSLWAGGYNEQFF.

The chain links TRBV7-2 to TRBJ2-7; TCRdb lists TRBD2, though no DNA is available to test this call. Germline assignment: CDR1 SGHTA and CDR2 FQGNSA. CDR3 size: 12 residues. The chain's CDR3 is CASSLGTVGQYF.

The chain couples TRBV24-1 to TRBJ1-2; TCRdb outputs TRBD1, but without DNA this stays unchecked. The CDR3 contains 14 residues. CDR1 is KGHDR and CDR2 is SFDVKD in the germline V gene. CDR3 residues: CATSDSTGVYGYTF.